The 14 T cell receptor beta chains below all came from one sample that was sequenced in a study of vaccination and CD4 T cells after COVID-19. Cultured CD4+ T cells had their DNA profiled by the Oncomine TCR Beta short-read assay. TCRdb re-called the PCR reads with MiXCR, one entry per CDR3 protein. Of approximately 25,000 distinct CDR3 sequences in the sample, about 60% were seen once. Treatment defined: roughly 11-day PBMC culture with coronavirus spike peptide pools or control peptides (ViraFEST assay). Antigens of these TCRs are unknown. The sequenced sample was CD4+ T cells from blood, cultured in vitro. All receptors derive from a human donor who had recovered from COVID-19.

V and J are TRBV29-1 and TRBJ1-1, with 8 bases matching TRBD1. Germline-derived CDR1 and CDR2 are SQVTM and ANQGSEA. V gave up 6 bases and J gave up 5 bases; unmatched junction bases: 8. CDR3 length equals 13 residues. The CDR3 nucleotides read TGCAGCGTCCGAACAGGGGGTGGTACTGAAGCTTTCTTT. It yields the protein CSVRTGGGTEAFF.

This clonotype was picked up one time. The V call is TRBV19, the J call TRBJ1-5; D unresolved. The CDR3 length is 15 residues. CDR1 is LNHDA, CDR2 SQIVND, per germline (reference sequence). V was clipped by 5 bases and J by 0 bases, with 11 bases between them. The CDR3 region has the DNA TGTGCCAGTAGTGGCCGACAATATAGCAATCAGCCCCAGCATTTT. This translates into CASSGRQYSNQPQHF.

The V call is TRBV11-2, the J call TRBJ2-3; 8 bases are a match to TRBD1. With 5 bases clipped from V and 4 bases from J, the junction kept 14 bases outside the gene matches. This CDR3 spans 17 amino acids. The germline V gene encodes CDR1 SGHAT and CDR2 FQNNGV. In DNA, the CDR3 is TGTGCCAGCAGCCACCCTGGGTGGGGACAGGACTCAGATACGCAGTATTTT. As protein: CASSHPGWGQDSDTQYF.

The chain links TRBV4-2 to TRBJ1-6; D is undetermined. This CDR3 comprises 17 residues. V was pared by 0 bases and J by 0 bases, with 9 bases between. CDR1 is LGHNA and CDR2 is YNFKEQ in the germline V gene. The CDR3 loop reads CASSQDLGTSYNSPLHF. The CDR3 DNA follows: TGTGCCAGCAGCCAAGATCTGGGAACCTCCTATAATTCACCCCTCCACTTT.

The chain uses TRBV6-1 and TRBJ1-3, with D perhaps matching TRBD1 (5 bases). The germline V gene encodes CDR1 MNHNS and CDR2 SASEGT. The V gene lost 6 bases and the J gene lost 0 bases, with 6 bases spanning the gap. The CDR3 has 13 amino acids. This CDR3 reads CASRQVSGNTIYF. CDR3 nucleotide sequence: TGTGCCAGCAGACAGGTCTCTGGAAACACCATATATTTT.

This clonotype was seen a handful of times. The rearrangement joins TRBV7-9 to TRBJ1-2; D is unresolved. Trimming cost V 1 base and J 4 bases, with 7 bases left between them. Per germline, CDR1 SEHNR and CDR2 FQNEAQ (reference sequence). The CDR3 is made up of 13 amino acids. The CDR3 nucleotides are TGTGCCAGCAGCTTAGGACGGTCCTATGGCTACACCTTC. The encoded protein is CASSLGRSYGYTF.

The chain uses TRBV20-1 and TRBJ2-1; TRBD2 matches 13 bases. The CDR3 is 15 amino acids. With 5 bases clipped from V and 8 bases from J, the junction kept 9 bases outside the gene matches. Germline lookup yields CDR1 DFQATT and CDR2 SNEGSKA (reference sequence). CDR3 in amino acids: CSAPRWTSGRDEQFF. DNA for the CDR3: TGCAGTGCTCCTCGGTGGACTAGCGGGAGAGATGAGCAGTTCTTC.

The CDR3 protein is CAISDAGDTGELFF. The CDR3 DNA is TGTGCCATCAGTGACGCGGGAGATACCGGGGAGCTGTTTTTT. The chain joins TRBV10-3 to TRBJ2-2; 7 nucleotides align to TRBD2. The CDR3 is 14 residues long. With 3 bases clipped from V and 5 bases from J, the junction kept 3 bases outside the gene matches. Germline V gene lookup returns CDR1 ENHRY and CDR2 SYGVKD.

This clonotype was observed a single time. The chain links TRBV7-2 to TRBJ2-5; no definite D call. Trimming shortened V by 0 bases and J by 1 base, and 0 bases separated the two germline ends. The germline V gene encodes CDR1 SGHTA and CDR2 FQGNSA. The CDR3 totals 12 residues. The CDR3 here is CASSLAQETQYF. For the CDR3, the DNA is TGTGCCAGCAGCTTAGCCCAAGAGACCCAGTACTTC.

The chain couples TRBV27 to TRBJ2-7, with TRBD2 matching 13 bases. Unmatched junction bases numbered 5, after V lost 7 bases and J lost 5 bases. Germline V gene sequence: CDR1 MNHEY, CDR2 SMNVEV (reference sequence). This CDR3 has 14 amino acids. The CDR3 nucleotides are TGTGCCAGCAACGGACTAGCGGGAGAAGACGAGCAGTACTTC. Protein product: CASNGLAGEDEQYF.

Only one count was recorded for this clonotype. The V call is TRBV11-3, the J call TRBJ2-3; 10 bases match TRBD2. V lost 4 bases, J lost 1 base, and 5 bases stayed unmatched. The CDR3 has 16 residues. Germline V lookup: CDR1 SGHNT, CDR2 YENEEA. For the CDR3, the DNA is TGTGCCAGCAGCTCCTCTCTAGCGGGAGGCACAGATACGCAGTATTTT. Its translation is CASSSSLAGGTDTQYF.

The chain is built from TRBV7-8 and TRBJ1-6; D may be TRBD1 (5 bases). This CDR3 contains 15 residues. Trimming cost V 5 bases and J 7 bases, with 15 bases left between them. The V gene's germline CDR1 is SGHVS and CDR2 FQNEAQ. The CDR3 sequence: CASSPQGSGNSPLHF. The CDR3 DNA follows: TGTGCCAGCAGCCCGCAGGGAAGTGGGAATTCACCCCTCCACTTT. The full variable domain, completed using reference TRBV7-8 and TRBJ1-6, is GAGVSQSPRYKVAKRGQDVALRCDPISGHVSLFWYQQALGQGPEFLTYFQNEAQLDKSGLPSDRFFAERPEGSVSTLKIQRTQQEDSAVYLCASSPQGSGNSPLHFGNGTRLTVT.

The chain uses TRBV5-4 and TRBJ1-1; 10 bases match TRBD1. Trimming removed 4 bases from V and 4 bases from J; junction bases left unmatched: 7. CDR1 is SGHNT, CDR2 YYREEE, per germline (reference sequence). The CDR3 loop spans 15 amino acids. CDR3 region: CASSTRTGGSTEAFF. In DNA, the CDR3 is TGTGCCAGCAGCACGAGGACAGGGGGAAGCACTGAAGCTTTCTTT. The full variable domain, rest sourced from reference TRBV5-4 and TRBJ1-1, is ETGVTQSPTHLIKTRGQQVTLRCSSQSGHNTVSWYQQALGQGPQFIFQYYREEENGRGNFPPRFSGLQFPNYSSELNVNALELDDSALYLCASSTRTGGSTEAFFGQGTRLTVV.

The gene calls are TRBV25-1 and TRBJ2-1; unclear D gene. Germline V lookup: CDR1 MGHDK, CDR2 SYGVNS. V lost 1 base and J lost 10, with 5 bases in between. This CDR3 region has 11 residues. The CDR3 is CASSEFPEQFF. As DNA, the CDR3 is TGTGCCAGCAGTGAATTCCCGGAGCAGTTCTTC.